Sequencing of this T cell receptor (beta chain) was carried out in a study of cytomegalovirus exposure and HLA in healthy donors. As concerns this clone: Its antigen is not known.

Generated by immunoSEQ multiplex PCR, the TCRdb table keeps only in-frame clones and is missing some. The repertoire holds some 130,000 clones, 75% to 90% seen once, with roughly 1.2% in the top ten. Deletions cut 3 bases from V and 4 bases from J, with 18 bases between. The CDR3 loop spans 17 amino acids. CDR1 SGHAT and CDR2 FQNNGV come from the germline V gene. Study conclusions and caveats: Reportedly, cytomegalovirus status was diagnosed with high sensitivity and specificity.

Sequences were obtained from PBMCs. The V call is TRBV11-2, the J call TRBJ1-4, with D possibly being TRBD1 (5 bases). This clonotype was sampled from a woman younger than 30 in good health and CMV-seronegative. The CDR3 reads CASSLAPETAYNEKLFF. In DNA form, the CDR3 reads TGTGCCAGCAGCTTGGCACCAGAGACAGCCTATAATGAAAAACTGTTTTTT.